The 21 T cell receptor beta chains below come from one sample, sequenced in a study of low-dose radiotherapy and immunotherapy resistance in tumors. Time point in this sample: before trial treatment. Priming of first-strand cDNA relied on TRAV- and TRBV-specific primers (covering alpha and beta chains). TCRs were amplified for approximately 21 PCR cycles with a constant-region primer and V-primer adapter. TCRdb reanalysed the reads using MiXCR and keeps one entry per CDR3 protein. This table holds about 64,000 distinct CDR3 sequences, around a quarter found once. Sequencing was performed on PBMCs, taken before treatment. These receptor sequences come from a male donor with rectosigmoid adenocarcinoma.

Many counts were recorded for this clonotype. CDR3 region: CSVARVGGTEAFF. As DNA, the CDR3 is TGCAGCGTTGCTAGGGTAGGAGGAACTGAAGCTTTCTTT. The V call is TRBV29-1, the J call TRBJ1-1; D gene unclear. The germline V gene has CDR1 SQVTM and CDR2 ANQGSEA. This CDR3 spans 13 amino acids. V was cut by 4 bases and J by 5 bases, with 14 bases left in between.

The chain joins TRBV5-5 to TRBJ2-5; tentatively, D is TRBD1 (6 bases). CDR1 is SGHKS and CDR2 is YYEKEE in the germline V gene (reference sequence). The CDR3 totals 13 residues. The V gene lost 1 base and the J gene lost 4 bases, with 8 bases spanning the gap. The CDR3 region is CASSLTGSETQYF. As DNA, the CDR3 is TGTGCCAGCAGCTTGACAGGGTCAGAGACCCAGTACTTC.

There are many counts of this clonotype. The chain recombines TRBV7-9 with TRBJ2-7, with a weak D call TRBD1 (5 bases). The CDR3 sequence is 14 residues long. V lost 10 bases, J lost 4 bases, and 20 bases lay in between. Per the germline V gene, CDR1 is SEHNR and CDR2 is FQNEAQ (reference sequence). CDR3 protein: CAIELRQGGYEQYF. The DNA for the CDR3 is TGTGCCATCGAATTACGGCAGGGCGGATACGAGCAGTACTTC.

This clonotype was seen at least ten times. The gene calls are TRBV20-1 and TRBJ2-2, with D unresolved. The V and J ends lost 5 bases and 2 bases respectively, with 9 bases between them. CDR1 is DFQATT and CDR2 is SNEGSKA in the germline V gene (reference sequence). CDR3 length: 13 residues. The CDR3 spells CSASRANTGELFF. The CDR3, as DNA: TGCAGTGCTTCCCGGGCCAACACCGGGGAGCTGTTTTTT.

This clonotype was counted between two and nine times. The rearrangement links TRBV28 to TRBJ1-4, with D perhaps matching TRBD1 (6 bases). Germline V lookup: CDR1 MDHEN, CDR2 SYDVKM. Trimming took 6 bases from V and 6 from J, leaving 17 bases between them. The CDR3 totals 15 residues. The CDR3 region has the DNA TGTGCCAGCAGGCAAGGTACAGGGCCCTATGAAAAACTGTTTTTT. The encoded protein is CASRQGTGPYEKLFF.

This clonotype was seen ten or more times. J is TRBJ2-7 and V is TRBV27; 12 nucleotides match TRBD2. The germline gives CDR1 MNHEY, CDR2 SMNVEV (reference sequence). J lost 6 bases, V lost 4 bases, and 10 bases had no gene match. This CDR3 spans 16 amino acids. The chain's CDR3 is CASSSWTSGAFFEQYF. As DNA, the CDR3 is TGTGCCAGCAGTTCCTGGACTAGCGGGGCCTTCTTCGAGCAGTACTTC.

The sample holds many counts of this clonotype. The V call is TRBV10-2, the J call TRBJ2-1, with a possible D match to TRBD2 (5 bases). Germline lookup yields CDR1 WSHSY and CDR2 SAAADI. Deletions cut 3 bases from V and 13 bases from J, with 16 bases between. The CDR3 has 13 residues. The CDR3 region has the DNA TGCGCCAGCAGTGATTCGGCAGACTATAACCAGTTCTTC. This codes for CASSDSADYNQFF.

Many counts were recorded for this clonotype. The chain is built from TRBV20-1 and TRBJ1-6, with 11 bases matching TRBD1. There are 17 residues in the CDR3. Germline V gene lookup returns CDR1 DFQATT and CDR2 SNEGSKA (reference sequence). V gave up 3 bases and J gave up 10 bases; unmatched junction bases: 14. For the CDR3, the DNA is TGCAGTGCTAGTGGCCCGGGACAGGGGGTCAGAAGGTCACCCCTCCACTTT. Translation: CSASGPGQGVRRSPLHF.

This clonotype was observed a handful of times. This sequence joins TRBV7-2 and TRBJ2-1, with 7 bases fitting TRBD2. CDR3 length: 14 amino acids. The junction had 9 bases not matched to a gene; V was cut back by 4 bases and J by 9 bases. Germline V gene sequence: CDR1 SGHTA, CDR2 FQGNSA. CDR3 in amino acids: CASSSRTSSSEQFF. In DNA form, the CDR3 reads TGTGCCAGCAGCTCCCGGACTAGTTCGAGTGAGCAGTTCTTC.

Turning to this clonotype: It differs at one base from a far larger clone, so likely a read error. This chain uses TRBV27 with TRBJ2-2; the D gene is possibly TRBD2 (5 bases). The CDR3 extends over 16 amino acids. CDR1 is MNHEY and CDR2 is SMNVEV in the germline V gene (reference sequence). The CDR3 sequence: CATSESPVREIRELFF. The CDR3 DNA reads as TGTGCCACCAGTGAATCCCCGGTGAGGGAAATCAGGGAGCTGTTTTTT.

The genes are TRBV7-2 and TRBJ2-3, with D tentatively TRBD2 (6 bases). CDR3 size: 14 residues. Germline V gene lookup returns CDR1 SGHTA and CDR2 FQGNSA. The V end was cut by 2 bases, the J end by 3 bases, with 9 bases between. This CDR3 is CASSLMGGTDTQYF. In DNA form, the CDR3 reads TGTGCCAGCAGCTTAATGGGAGGAACAGATACGCAGTATTTT.

As to this clonotype: No DNA is shown, since the ends of the CDR3 on it are uncertain; the CDR3 is the one TCRdb lists. The rearrangement links TRBV6-2 or TRBV6-3 to TRBJ2-2; the table's D call of TRBD1 was not tested on the DNA. The CDR3 spans 15 amino acids, including both terminal residues. The germline V gene encodes CDR1 MNHEY and CDR2 SVGEGT. Here the CDR3 reads CASSPGGGTGELFFF.

This chain connects TRBV6-5 to TRBJ2-5; 12 bases fit TRBD2. The CDR3 has 16 amino acids. The V and J ends lost 5 bases and 7 bases, in that order; junction bases with no gene match: 11. CDR1 and CDR2 from the germline V gene are MNHEY and SVGAGI. The CDR3 DNA is TGTGCCAGCAGTCAAACTAGCGGGGGGCCAGGGGGGACCCAGTACTTC. Protein product: CASSQTSGGPGGTQYF.

This clonotype was observed at least ten times. This chain joins TRBV19 and TRBJ1-1; no firm D call. V lost 6 bases to trimming and J lost 0 bases, with 17 bases between them. Per the germline V gene, CDR1 is LNHDA and CDR2 is SQIVND (reference sequence). This CDR3 is 16 amino acids long. The CDR3: CASRTGSGVMNTEAFF. As DNA, the CDR3 is TGTGCCAGTAGGACCGGAAGCGGGGTAATGAACACTGAAGCTTTCTTT.

The sample holds many counts of this clonotype. This sequence joins TRBV7-9 and TRBJ2-3; possible D gene TRBD2, 5 bases. The CDR3 covers 17 residues. Germline V gene lookup returns CDR1 SEHNR and CDR2 FQNEAQ (reference sequence). Trimming left V 1 base short and J 1 base short, with 15 bases between. The DNA of the CDR3 is TGTGCCAGCAGCTTAGTAGGAGGTGGTCGCGGCACAGATACGCAGTATTTT. Its protein is CASSLVGGGRGTDTQYF.

The table lists this clonotype with many counts. The chain recombines TRBV10-3 with TRBJ1-1; 8 positions agree with TRBD1. V was clipped by 4 bases and J by 4 bases; unmatched bases: 5. The CDR3 contains 14 residues. The germline CDR1 and CDR2 sequences are ENHRY and SYGVKD. The CDR3 here is CAISVTGVVTEAFF. Written as DNA, the CDR3 is TGTGCCATCAGTGTGACAGGGGTAGTCACTGAAGCTTTCTTT.

Ten or more counts support this clonotype. The chain links TRBV28 to TRBJ1-2, with D unclear. The length of the CDR3 is 11 residues. Germline CDR1 reads MDHEN; CDR2 reads SYDVKM. V was cut by 6 bases and J by 8 bases, with 10 bases left in between. The CDR3 nucleotides read TGTGCCAGCAGAACAGTGCAAGGCTACACCTTC. It yields the protein CASRTVQGYTF.

In this sample, this clonotype turned up many times. This chain links TRBV28 with TRBJ2-3, with D possibly matching TRBD2 (6 bases). Germline V gene sequence: CDR1 MDHEN, CDR2 SYDVKM. This CDR3 has 16 residues. Trimming took 4 bases from V and 1 from J, leaving 15 bases between them. CDR3 DNA sequence: TGTGCCAGCAGTTCACCGACTAGTCATGGCACAGATACGCAGTATTTT. Translation gives CASSSPTSHGTDTQYF.

This clonotype was observed many times. This chain uses TRBV27 with TRBJ2-1, with D perhaps being TRBD1 or TRBD2 (6 bases each). Germline CDR1 reads MNHEY; CDR2 reads SMNVEV (reference sequence). The CDR3 spans 12 residues. V was shortened by 9 bases and J by 6 bases, with 12 bases between the two germline ends. The CDR3 DNA follows: TGTGCCAGGCTCCGGGGGCCCAATGAGCAGTTCTTC. Translated, it gives CARLRGPNEQFF.

In DNA, the CDR3 is TGTGCCAGCACAAAAGCCGGGGGGGCGACGAACACTGAAGCTTTCTTT. This codes for CASTKAGGATNTEAFF. The chain is built from TRBV2 and TRBJ1-1; weak D call: TRBD1 (6 bases). Per the germline V gene, CDR1 is SNHLY and CDR2 is FYNNEI. The CDR3 is made up of 16 amino acids. The germline V and J ends were trimmed by 7 bases and 1 base, with 19 bases remaining between them.

Concerning this clonotype: This likely reflects a read error, since a far larger clone is one base away. The chain uses TRBV6-2 or TRBV6-3 and TRBJ2-1; D remains ambiguous. Germline CDR1 is MNHEY and CDR2 is SVGEGT. The CDR3 sequence is 13 residues long. V was trimmed by 5 bases and J by 5 bases, leaving 10 bases between them. CDR3 DNA: TGTGCCAGCAGTGATTTTGCCCACAATGAGCAGTTCTTC. This encodes CASSDFAHNEQFF.